This paragraph covers one T cell receptor (beta chain) sequence. The data are from a study of blood T cell repertoires in COVID-19. For the study at large: Samples taken during acute and convalescent COVID-19 were collected in the United States, Italy and Spain. Nucleic acid was either cDNA or gDNA, and it came from T cells, B-cell-depleted T cells, or PBMCs.

As handled by the study authors: Researchers report that nucleated cell counts were estimated from reference gene primer amplification. Sequenced by immunoSEQ multiplex PCR; TCRdb stores in-frame clones only, minus some. For V, J and clone size, that table is used; D and trimming come from the DNA. The sample has 110,000 or so clones, about three quarters seen once. This CDR3 has 14 amino acids. Unmatched junction bases numbered 7, after V lost 10 bases and J lost 3 bases. Germline V gene lookup returns CDR1 MDHEN and CDR2 SYDVKM. The chain carries TRBV28 and TRBJ1-5; 9 nucleotides align to TRBD1. Sequencing was performed on peripheral blood. The sequence was obtained from a woman aged 70-85 years with acute or convalescent COVID-19. CDR3 in DNA: TGTGCCAACGCGACAGGGGGTTTCAATCAGCCCCAGCATTTT. Translated: CANATGGFNQPQHF. Complete variable domain (other parts from reference TRBV28 and TRBJ1-5): DVKVTQSSRYLVKRTGEKVFLECVQDMDHENMFWYRQDPGLGLRLIYFSYDVKMKEKGDIPEGYSVSREKKERFSLILESASTNQTSMYLCANATGGFNQPQHFGDGTRLSIL.